What follows are 24 T cell receptor beta chains derived from one specimen sequenced in a study of breast tumors, draining lymph nodes, adjacent tissues. MiXCR, run by TCRdb on the multiplex PCR reads, gives a single entry per CDR3 protein. The data hold approximately 15,000 distinct CDR3 sequences, with less than 75% observed a single time. The sequencing sample was made of tumor-adjacent breast tissue. Source of these receptors: a female donor with breast cancer. Some clones in this sample may be carry-over from other donors' samples.

V usage is TRBV25-1 and J usage is TRBJ1-3; D is unclear. Trimming pared 3 bases from V and 0 bases from J, leaving 12 bases between. The CDR3 loop spans 16 amino acids. CDR1 and CDR2 (germline): MGHDK, SYGVNS. The CDR3 DNA follows: TGTGCCAGCAGTGATAGGCGGGAGAGCTCTGGAAACACCATATATTTT. Amino acids: CASSDRRESSGNTIYF.

With regard to this clonotype: The CDR3 does not close with the conserved phenylalanine or tryptophan, likely indicating a read error. The limits of the CDR3 on the DNA are not certain, so only TCRdb's listed CDR3 is given. This chain links TRBV18 with TRBJ1-2; the table's D gene call, TRBD1, was not cross checked with the DNA. Germline lookup yields CDR1 KGHSH and CDR2 LQKENI. A total of 13 residues make up the CDR3, ends included. The CDR3 loop is CASSPGQNYGCTL.

In this sample, this clonotype is medium-sized. V is TRBV6-6 and J is TRBJ2-7; TRBD2 matches at 8 bases. The germline V gene has CDR1 MNHNY and CDR2 SVGAGI (reference sequence). V trimming: 5 bases; J trimming: 3 bases; junction bases outside the gene matches: 0. This CDR3 has 12 amino acids. In DNA, the CDR3 is TGTGCCAGCAGTCGGGGGGGCTACGAGCAGTACGTC. Encoded protein: CASSRGGYEQYV.

About this clonotype: The junction does not match germline at one end; this may be a read error. The CDR3 coding sequence is TGTGCCAGCACAGGCCTAGCGGGAGTCTACGAGCAGTACTTC. This codes for CASTGLAGVYEQYF. The chain couples TRBV5-1 to TRBJ2-7; 10 bases line up with TRBD2. CDR1 is SGHRS and CDR2 is YFSETQ in the germline V gene. The CDR3 consists of 14 residues.

The J gene is TRBJ2-3, the V gene TRBV20-1; D possibly corresponds to TRBD2 (5 bases). The V and J ends lost 2 bases and 3 bases respectively, with 12 bases between them. This CDR3 contains 14 residues. Germline CDR1 DFQATT, CDR2 SNEGSKA (reference sequence). The CDR3 reads CSARRQSGTDTQYF. The CDR3 DNA follows: TGCAGTGCTAGACGTCAGTCGGGGACAGATACGCAGTATTTT.

The chain is built from TRBV6-1 and TRBJ2-7; 7 bases are shared with TRBD1. The CDR3 consists of 8 residues. Germline V gene sequence: CDR1 MNHNS, CDR2 SASEGT. The chain's CDR3 is CASSPGQV. The CDR3 nucleotides are TGTGCCAGCAGTCCCGGACAGGTT.

Of note for this clonotype: A read error may explain this, as a much larger clone is one base away. The rearrangement links TRBV5-6 to TRBJ2-5, with D possibly TRBD2 on 5 matching bases. The V gene's germline CDR1 is SGHDT and CDR2 YYEEEE. CDR3 length equals 16 residues. Here the CDR3 DNA reads TGTGCCGGCAGCTTGAGGGAATCAAGCAGCAGGGAGACCCAGTACTTC. This encodes CAGSLRESSSRETQYF. Based on the CDR3 plus reference TRBV5-6 and TRBJ2-5, the full variable domain is DAGVTQSPTHLIKTRGQQVTLRCSPKSGHDTVSWYQQALGQGPQFIFQYYEEEERQRGNFPDRFSGHQFPNYSSELNVNALLLGDSALYLCAGSLRESSSRETQYFGPGTRLLVL.

This chain joins TRBV2 and TRBJ1-4; TRBD1 is a possible D gene (6 bases). V lost 7 bases, J lost 6 bases, and 12 bases lay in between. The CDR3 is made up of 13 amino acids. The V gene's germline CDR1 is SNHLY and CDR2 FYNNEI. CDR3 coding DNA: TGTGCCAGCACAGGGGAGTTCCATGAAAAACTGTTTTTT. Translating gives CASTGEFHEKLFF.

V and J are TRBV29-1 and TRBJ2-1, with 7 bases aligning to TRBD1. Germline CDR1 is SQVTM and CDR2 is ANQGSEA. V trimming: 3 bases; J trimming: 0 bases; junction bases outside the gene matches: 5. The CDR3 is 15 residues long. As DNA, the CDR3 is TGCAGCGTTGAGGTGTGGGACAGCTCCTACAATGAGCAGTTCTTC. Protein: CSVEVWDSSYNEQFF.

The chain recombines TRBV18 with TRBJ2-1; the match to TRBD2 covers 9 bases. Germline values: CDR1 KGHSH, CDR2 LQKENI. The junction had 13 bases not matched to a gene; V was cut back by 3 bases and J by 4 bases. The length of the CDR3 is 18 residues. In DNA form, the CDR3 reads TGTGCCAGCTCACCGAGGGCCGATAGCGGGGGCCCGTACAATGAGCAGTTCTTC. Protein product: CASSPRADSGGPYNEQFF.

The rearrangement links TRBV7-9 to TRBJ2-5; 8 bases map to TRBD2. The CDR3 is 16 amino acids. Germline CDR1 is SEHNR and CDR2 is FQNEAQ (reference sequence). V was clipped by 1 base and J by 2 bases; unmatched bases: 6. The CDR3 DNA follows: TGTGCCAGCAGCTTAGACCGGGTAGCGGGACAAGAGACCCAGTACTTC. Residues: CASSLDRVAGQETQYF.

This clonotype is deemed medium-sized. This chain links TRBV15 with TRBJ2-1, with D hard to call. The CDR3 runs 15 residues. The V gene's germline CDR1 is LNHNV and CDR2 YYDKDF (reference sequence). Trimming pared 1 base from V and 0 bases from J, leaving 7 bases between. CDR3 protein: CATSRGDSSYNEQFF. CDR3 coding DNA: TGTGCCACCAGCAGAGGGGATAGCTCCTACAATGAGCAGTTCTTC.

This chain uses TRBV9 with TRBJ2-3, with D perhaps given as TRBD1 or TRBD2 (5 bases each). The CDR3 extends over 16 amino acids. Trimming removed 8 bases at V and 10 bases at J, with 29 bases between. The germline CDR1 and CDR2 sequences are SGDLS and YYNGEE. This CDR3 is CASSTSGQISTPPQYF. The DNA for the CDR3 is TGTGCCAGTAGCACGTCGGGGCAGATTAGCACACCCCCGCAGTATTTT.

This clonotype was counted between two and nine times. V is TRBV3-1 and J is TRBJ1-1, with D tentatively TRBD1 (6 bases). The CDR3 spans 14 residues. The V gene's germline CDR1 is LGHDT and CDR2 YNNKEL (reference sequence). V dropped 6 bases and J dropped 5 bases, with 16 bases sitting between them. CDR3 loop: CASSPQGSGTEAFF. The DNA of the CDR3 is TGTGCCAGCAGTCCCCAGGGGTCCGGAACTGAAGCTTTCTTT.

The chain's CDR3 is CATSDPVDRVGQYF. The CDR3 DNA follows: TGTGCCACCAGTGACCCAGTTGACAGGGTTGGGCAGTACTTC. The chain carries TRBV24-1 and TRBJ2-7, with 7 nucleotides matching TRBD1. The germline gives CDR1 KGHDR, CDR2 SFDVKD. V was clipped by 4 bases and J by 9 bases; unmatched bases: 11. The CDR3 has 14 amino acids.

Note on this clonotype: This CDR3 fails to terminate in the conserved phenylalanine or tryptophan, so it likely reflects a read error. The DNA is omitted, as the CDR3 cannot be located on it reliably, and the CDR3 follows TCRdb's listing. This chain connects TRBV7-3 to TRBJ2-7; the D call TRBD2 from the table was never checked on the DNA. Germline V gene sequence: CDR1 SGHTA, CDR2 FQGTGA. Counting both end residues, the CDR3 totals 14 amino acids. The CDR3 is CASSLVVTAGEQCH.

This chain links TRBV2 with TRBJ2-1; 8 bases map to TRBD2. With 6 bases clipped from V and 9 bases from J, the junction kept 19 bases outside the gene matches. CDR3 length: 17 amino acids. Germline CDR1 SNHLY, CDR2 FYNNEI. The CDR3 reads CASRRWTLAGSAPEQFF. CDR3 nucleotides: TGTGCCAGCAGGCGGTGGACCTTAGCGGGAAGCGCCCCTGAGCAGTTCTTC. The full variable domain, in which reference TRBV2 and TRBJ2-1 provide the parts outside the CDR3, is EPEVTQTPSHQVTQMGQEVILRCVPISNHLYFYWYRQILGQKVEFLVSFYNNEISEKSEIFDDQFSVERPDGSNFTLKIRSTKLEDSAMYFCASRRWTLAGSAPEQFFGPGTRLTVL.

By share, this clonotype ranks as medium-sized. The chain has TRBV12-3 or TRBV12-4 and TRBJ2-3; the D gene is possibly TRBD1 (6 bases). V was cut by 6 bases and J by 6 bases, with 16 bases left in between. This CDR3 region has 14 residues. DNA for the CDR3: TGTGCCAGCAGACAGGACAGCTTGGGCGATACGCAGTATTTT. It specifies CASRQDSLGDTQYF.

This clonotype was seen ten or more times. This may be a read error, as it is one base from a much larger clone. The rearrangement uses TRBV20-1 and TRBJ1-2; the D is unclear. The CDR3 covers 12 residues. The germline gives CDR1 DFQATT, CDR2 SNEGSKA (reference sequence). The CDR3 sequence is CSAGEVVYGSTF. CDR3 DNA sequence: TGCAGTGCTGGAGAGGTAGTTTATGGCTCCACCTTC.

The rearrangement links TRBV20-1 to TRBJ1-2; D unclear. V was shortened by 3 bases and J by 4 bases, with 6 bases between the two germline ends. This CDR3 is 11 amino acids long. In germline, CDR1 is DFQATT, CDR2 SNEGSKA (reference sequence). DNA of the CDR3: TGCAGTGCTAGGTTTCCCTATGGCTACACCTTC. It codes for CSARFPYGYTF.

This chain uses TRBV6-1 with TRBJ1-5; tentatively, D is TRBD1 (5 bases). Germline loops: CDR1 MNHNS, CDR2 SASEGT. The CDR3 is 14 amino acids. V shed 8 bases and J shed 0 bases, with 11 bases lying between them. CDR3 loop: CASGGAYSNQPQHF. In DNA form, the CDR3 reads TGTGCCAGCGGCGGGGCTTATAGCAATCAGCCCCAGCATTTT.

The rearrangement uses TRBV5-1 and TRBJ2-3; D is ambiguous. Trimming cost V 4 bases and J 2 bases, with 2 bases left between them. The CDR3 consists of 11 residues. The germline V gene encodes CDR1 SGHRS and CDR2 YFSETQ. The CDR3 here is CASSNTDTQYF. DNA for the CDR3: TGCGCCAGCAGCAACACAGATACGCAGTATTTT.

This clonotype was seen repeatedly, ten times or more. The chain combines TRBV9 with TRBJ2-5, with 9 nucleotides matching TRBD1. Germline loops: CDR1 SGDLS, CDR2 YYNGEE. This CDR3 region has 15 residues. V lost 4 bases to trimming and J lost 5 bases; unmatched junction nucleotides: 9. DNA for the CDR3: TGTGCCAGCAGCAAGGACTCCGGGACAGGGGAGACCCAGTACTTC. It yields the protein CASSKDSGTGETQYF.

This sequence joins TRBV20-1 and TRBJ2-5, with D perhaps TRBD1 or TRBD2 (5 bases each). Germline V gene data show CDR1 as DFQATT and CDR2 as SNEGSKA (reference sequence). The CDR3 is made up of 13 amino acids. Written as DNA, the CDR3 is TGCAGCCATACGGTTGGGGGTCAAGAGACCCAGTACTTC. Amino acid sequence: CSHTVGGQETQYF.